The 3 T cell receptor beta chains given below trace back to one sample, sequenced in a study of neoadjuvant anti-PD-1 for oral cavity cancer. Assay used: immunoSEQ multiplex PCR; TCRdb lists only in-frame clones, some missing. This sample has over 65,000 clones, with less than 90% found just once. Time point indicated: after neoadjuvant nivolumab, at surgical resection. The sample here was PBMCs, taken after nivolumab (anti-PD-1) treatment. These receptors came from a person aged 40 to 85 with oral cavity squamous cell carcinoma.

V and J are TRBV9 and TRBJ1-1, with TRBD1 identical over 12 bases. V was pared by 5 bases and J by 4 bases, with 9 bases of the junction left unmatched. The CDR3 spans 16 residues. CDR1 and CDR2 (germline): SGDLS, YYNGEE. The CDR3 DNA follows: TGTGCCAGCAGGCCCGGGACAGGGGGCGCAATCACTGAAGCTTTCTTT. This codes for CASRPGTGGAITEAFF.

The rearrangement uses TRBV27 and TRBJ2-2; D may be TRBD1 (5 bases). There are 13 residues in the CDR3. Trimming stripped 2 bases from V and 6 bases from J, with 7 bases between. Germline V gene data show CDR1 as MNHEY and CDR2 as SMNVEV (reference sequence). The CDR3 loop reads CASSLQGAGELFF. For the CDR3, the DNA is TGTGCCAGCAGTTTACAGGGCGCCGGGGAGCTGTTTTTT.

The chain employs TRBV6-4 and TRBJ1-5; D not resolved. Trimming shortened V by 0 bases and J by 5 bases, and 17 bases separated the two germline ends. The CDR3 is made up of 17 amino acids. Germline assignment: CDR1 MRHNA and CDR2 SNTAGT. In DNA, the CDR3 is TGTGCCAGCAGTGACTCGAGTTCGGGGAGGGAAGATCAGCCCCAGCATTTT. Its translation is CASSDSSSGREDQPQHF.